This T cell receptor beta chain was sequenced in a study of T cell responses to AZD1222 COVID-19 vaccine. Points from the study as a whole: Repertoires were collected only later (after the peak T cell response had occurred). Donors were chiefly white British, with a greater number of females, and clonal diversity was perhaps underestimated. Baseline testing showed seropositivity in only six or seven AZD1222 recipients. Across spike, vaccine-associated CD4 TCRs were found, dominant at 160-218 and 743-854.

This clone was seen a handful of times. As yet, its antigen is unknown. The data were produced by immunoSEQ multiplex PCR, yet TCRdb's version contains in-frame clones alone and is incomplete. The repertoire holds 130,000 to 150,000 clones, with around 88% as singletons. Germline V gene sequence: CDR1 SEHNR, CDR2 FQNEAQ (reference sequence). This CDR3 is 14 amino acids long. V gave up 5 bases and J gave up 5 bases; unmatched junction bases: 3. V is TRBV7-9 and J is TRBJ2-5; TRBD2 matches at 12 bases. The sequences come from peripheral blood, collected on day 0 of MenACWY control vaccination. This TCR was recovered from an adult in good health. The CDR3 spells CASSPSGGVETQYF. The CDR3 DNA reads TGTGCCAGCAGCCCTAGCGGGGGGGTCGAGACCCAGTACTTC.